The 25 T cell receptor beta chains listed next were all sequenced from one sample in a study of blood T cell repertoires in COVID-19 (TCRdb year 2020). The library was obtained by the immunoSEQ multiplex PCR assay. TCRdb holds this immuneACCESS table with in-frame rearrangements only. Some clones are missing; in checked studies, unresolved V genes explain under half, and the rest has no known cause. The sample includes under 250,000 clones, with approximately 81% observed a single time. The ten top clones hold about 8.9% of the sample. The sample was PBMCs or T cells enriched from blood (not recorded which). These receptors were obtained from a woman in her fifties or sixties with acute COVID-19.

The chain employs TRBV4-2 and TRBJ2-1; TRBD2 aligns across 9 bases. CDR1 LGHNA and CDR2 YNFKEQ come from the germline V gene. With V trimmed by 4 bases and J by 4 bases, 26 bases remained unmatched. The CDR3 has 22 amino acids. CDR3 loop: CASSLDEPKGLANRLRYNEQFF. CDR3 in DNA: TGTGCCAGCAGCCTCGACGAACCTAAGGGACTAGCAAACCGCTTAAGATACAATGAGCAGTTCTTC.

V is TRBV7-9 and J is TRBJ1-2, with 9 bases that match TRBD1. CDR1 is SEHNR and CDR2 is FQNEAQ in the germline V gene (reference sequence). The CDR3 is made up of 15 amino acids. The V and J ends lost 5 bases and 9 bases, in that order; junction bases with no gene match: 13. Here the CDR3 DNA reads TGTGCCAGCAGCCCGGACAGGGGACGCCTAAGCAGCTACACCTTC. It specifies CASSPDRGRLSSYTF. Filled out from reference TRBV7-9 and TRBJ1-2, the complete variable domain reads DTGVSQNPRHKITKRGQNVTFRCDPISEHNRLYWYRQTLGQGPEFLTYFQNEAQLEKSRLLSDRFSAERPKGSFSTLEIQRTEQGDSAMYLCASSPDRGRLSSYTFGSGTRLTVV.

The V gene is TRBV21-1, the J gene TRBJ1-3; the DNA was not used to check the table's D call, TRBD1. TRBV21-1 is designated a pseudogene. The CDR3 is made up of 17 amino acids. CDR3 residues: CASSRTGGPASGNTIYF. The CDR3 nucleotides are TGTGCCAGCAGCCGTACAGGGGGCCCCGCCTCTGGAAACACCATATATTTT.

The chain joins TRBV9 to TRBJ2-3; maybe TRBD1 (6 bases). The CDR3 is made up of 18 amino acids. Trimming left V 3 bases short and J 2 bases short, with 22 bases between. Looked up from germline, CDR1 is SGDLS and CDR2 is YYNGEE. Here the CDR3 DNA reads TGTGCCAGCAGCGCTCAGGGCCCAACTAGGGGGATCACAGATACGCAGTATTTT. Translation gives CASSAQGPTRGITDTQYF.

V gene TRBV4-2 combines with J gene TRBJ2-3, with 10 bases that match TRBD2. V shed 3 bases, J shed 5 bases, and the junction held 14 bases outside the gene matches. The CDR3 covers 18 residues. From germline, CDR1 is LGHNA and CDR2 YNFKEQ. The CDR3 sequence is CASSHGASGSSLRDTQYF. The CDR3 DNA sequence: TGTGCCAGCAGCCATGGGGCTAGCGGGAGTTCTTTAAGAGATACGCAGTATTTT.

The CDR3 reads CASSDYPASGNTIYF. CDR3 DNA: TGTGCCAGCAGTGATTACCCAGCGTCCGGAAACACCATATATTTT. The chain has TRBV2 and TRBJ1-3, with D uncertain. This CDR3 has 15 amino acids. Deletions cut 3 bases from V and 4 bases from J, with 13 bases between. Germline V gene sequence: CDR1 SNHLY, CDR2 FYNNEI.

CDR3 sequence: CASSSRQRLSNQPQHF. The DNA for the CDR3 is TGTGCCAGCAGTTCGCGACAGCGCCTTAGCAATCAGCCCCAGCATTTT. The rearrangement links TRBV2 to TRBJ1-5, with D tentatively TRBD1 (5 bases). This CDR3 comprises 16 residues. The germline V gene encodes CDR1 SNHLY and CDR2 FYNNEI. V lost 5 bases and J 0 bases, leaving 14 bases between the germline ends.

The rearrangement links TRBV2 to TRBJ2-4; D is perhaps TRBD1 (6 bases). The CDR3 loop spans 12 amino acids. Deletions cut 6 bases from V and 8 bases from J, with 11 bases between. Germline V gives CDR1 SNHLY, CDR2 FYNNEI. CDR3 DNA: TGTGCCAGCAGACAGGGTTGGGACATTCAGTACTTC. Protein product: CASRQGWDIQYF.

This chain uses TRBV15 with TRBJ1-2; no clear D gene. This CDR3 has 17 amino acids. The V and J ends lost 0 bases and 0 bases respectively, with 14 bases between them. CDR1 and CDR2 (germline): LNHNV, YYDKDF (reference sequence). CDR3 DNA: TGTGCCACCAGCAGAGATTGGAGCGACGGAGCTAACTATGGCTACACCTTC. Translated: CATSRDWSDGANYGYTF.

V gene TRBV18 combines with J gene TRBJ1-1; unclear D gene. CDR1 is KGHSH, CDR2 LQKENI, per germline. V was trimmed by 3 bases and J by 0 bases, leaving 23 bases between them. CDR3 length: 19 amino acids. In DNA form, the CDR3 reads TGTGCCAGCTCACCTAACAACGGCTCCCCAGGTGGTATGAACACTGAAGCTTTCTTT. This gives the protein CASSPNNGSPGGMNTEAFF.

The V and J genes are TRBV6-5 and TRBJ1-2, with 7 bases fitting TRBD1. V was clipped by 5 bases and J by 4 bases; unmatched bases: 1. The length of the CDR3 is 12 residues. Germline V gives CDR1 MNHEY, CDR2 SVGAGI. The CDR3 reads CASSRQGYGYTF. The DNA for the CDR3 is TGTGCCAGCAGTAGACAGGGCTATGGCTACACCTTC.

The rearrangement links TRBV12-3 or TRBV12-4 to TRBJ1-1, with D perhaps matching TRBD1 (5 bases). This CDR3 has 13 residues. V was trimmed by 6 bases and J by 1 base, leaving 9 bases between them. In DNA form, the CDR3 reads TGTGCCAGCAGCATAACAGGGAACACTGAAGCTTTCTTT. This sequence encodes CASSITGNTEAFF.

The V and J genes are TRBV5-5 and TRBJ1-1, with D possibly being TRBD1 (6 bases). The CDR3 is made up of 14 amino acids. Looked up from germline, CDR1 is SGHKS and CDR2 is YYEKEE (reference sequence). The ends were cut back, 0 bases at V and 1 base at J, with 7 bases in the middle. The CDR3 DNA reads TGTGCCAGCAGCTTGGTAGGGGGGAACACTGAAGCTTTCTTT. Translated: CASSLVGGNTEAFF.

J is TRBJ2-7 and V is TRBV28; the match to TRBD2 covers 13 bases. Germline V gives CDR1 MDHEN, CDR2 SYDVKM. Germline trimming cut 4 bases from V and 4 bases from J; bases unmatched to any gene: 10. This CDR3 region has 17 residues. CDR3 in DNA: TGTGCCAGCAGTTCCATCTCCGGGACTAGCGGGATGTACGAGCAGTACTTC. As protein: CASSSISGTSGMYEQYF.

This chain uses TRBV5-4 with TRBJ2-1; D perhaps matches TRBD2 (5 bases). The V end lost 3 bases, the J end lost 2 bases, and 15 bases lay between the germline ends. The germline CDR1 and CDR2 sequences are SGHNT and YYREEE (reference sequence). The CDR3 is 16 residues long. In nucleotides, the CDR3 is TGTGCCAGCAGCTACAACGGACTGGAGACCTACAATGAGCAGTTCTTC. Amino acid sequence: CASSYNGLETYNEQFF.

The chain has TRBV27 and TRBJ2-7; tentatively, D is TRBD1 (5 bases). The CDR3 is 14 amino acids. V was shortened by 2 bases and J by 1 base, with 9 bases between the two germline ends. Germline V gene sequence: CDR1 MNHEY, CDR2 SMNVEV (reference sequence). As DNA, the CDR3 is TGTGCCAGCAGTTTAGAAAGGGGTTCCTACGAGCAGTACTTC. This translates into CASSLERGSYEQYF.

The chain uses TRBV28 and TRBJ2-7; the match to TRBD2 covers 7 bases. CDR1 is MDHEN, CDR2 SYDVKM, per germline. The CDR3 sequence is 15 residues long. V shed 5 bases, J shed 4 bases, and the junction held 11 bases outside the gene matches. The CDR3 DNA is TGTGCCAGCAGTGACCCAGGACTAGTTGGGTACGAGCAGTACTTC. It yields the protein CASSDPGLVGYEQYF.

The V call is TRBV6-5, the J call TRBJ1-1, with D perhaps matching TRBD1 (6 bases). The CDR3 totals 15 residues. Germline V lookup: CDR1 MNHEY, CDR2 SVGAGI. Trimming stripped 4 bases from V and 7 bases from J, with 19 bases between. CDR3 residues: CASSLGHSSSLEAFF. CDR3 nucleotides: TGTGCCAGCAGTTTGGGACATTCGAGTTCTCTTGAAGCTTTCTTT.

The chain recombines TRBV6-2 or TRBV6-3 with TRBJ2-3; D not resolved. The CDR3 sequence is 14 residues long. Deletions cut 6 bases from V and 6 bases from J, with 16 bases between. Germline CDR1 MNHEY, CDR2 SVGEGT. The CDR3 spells CASSPRVYTDTQYF. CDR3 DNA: TGTGCCAGCAGCCCCCGGGTGTACACGGATACGCAGTATTTT.

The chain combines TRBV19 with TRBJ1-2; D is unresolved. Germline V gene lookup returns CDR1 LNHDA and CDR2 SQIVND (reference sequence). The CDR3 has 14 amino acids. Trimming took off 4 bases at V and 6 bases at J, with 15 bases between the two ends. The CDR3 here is CASSREEETDGYTF. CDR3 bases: TGTGCCAGTAGTAGAGAAGAGGAGACGGATGGCTACACCTTC.

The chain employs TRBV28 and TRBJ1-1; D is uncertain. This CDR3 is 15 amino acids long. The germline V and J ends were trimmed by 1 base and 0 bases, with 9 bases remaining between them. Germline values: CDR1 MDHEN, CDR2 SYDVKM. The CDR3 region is CASSLFVNMNTEAFF. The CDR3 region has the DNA TGTGCCAGCAGTTTATTCGTTAACATGAACACTGAAGCTTTCTTT.

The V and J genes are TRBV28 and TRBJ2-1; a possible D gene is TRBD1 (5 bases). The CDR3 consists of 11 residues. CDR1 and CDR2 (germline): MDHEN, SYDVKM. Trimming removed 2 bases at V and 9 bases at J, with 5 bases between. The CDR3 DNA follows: TGTGCCAGCAGTTTAAGGGGTGAGCAGTTCTTC. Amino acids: CASSLRGEQFF. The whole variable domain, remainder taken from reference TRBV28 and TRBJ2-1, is DVKVTQSSRYLVKRTGEKVFLECVQDMDHENMFWYRQDPGLGLRLIYFSYDVKMKEKGDIPEGYSVSREKKERFSLILESASTNQTSMYLCASSLRGEQFFGPGTRLTVL.

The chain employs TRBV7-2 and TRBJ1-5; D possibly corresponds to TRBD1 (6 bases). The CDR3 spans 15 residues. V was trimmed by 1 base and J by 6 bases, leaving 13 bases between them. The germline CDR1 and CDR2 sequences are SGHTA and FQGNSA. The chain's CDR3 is CASSLGGRGTQPQHF. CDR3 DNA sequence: TGTGCCAGCAGCTTAGGGGGGCGGGGGACTCAGCCCCAGCATTTT.

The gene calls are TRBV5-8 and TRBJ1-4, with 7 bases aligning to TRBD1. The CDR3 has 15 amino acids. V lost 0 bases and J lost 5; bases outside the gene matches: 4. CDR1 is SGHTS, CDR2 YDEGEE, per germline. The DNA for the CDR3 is TGTGCCAGCAGCTTGGAGGGACAGAGGAATGAAAAACTGTTTTTT. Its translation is CASSLEGQRNEKLFF.

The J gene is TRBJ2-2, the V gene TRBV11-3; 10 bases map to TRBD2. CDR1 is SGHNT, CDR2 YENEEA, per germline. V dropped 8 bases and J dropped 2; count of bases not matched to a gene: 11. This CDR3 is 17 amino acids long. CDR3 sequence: CASAKPSGGINTGELFF. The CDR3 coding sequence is TGTGCCAGCGCCAAACCTAGCGGGGGTATAAACACCGGGGAGCTGTTTTTT.